This entry lists 27 T cell receptor beta chains sequenced from one sample in a study of T cell repertoires in cytomegalovirus infection. TCRdb reprocessed the reads with MiXCR, giving one entry per CDR3 protein. The data show roughly 920,000 distinct CDR3 sequences, under 40% seen once. For these receptors, no antigen is known. This sample comprised cultured CD8+ T cells from PBMCs, obtained from culture after CMV antigen stimulation. The receptor source for this set is a human donor in good health (CMV status not recorded). Some clones in this sample may be carry-over from other donors' samples.

This clonotype occurred a few times. The chain combines TRBV29-1 with TRBJ1-2, with TRBD1 identical over 8 bases. V trimming: 6 bases; J trimming: 4 bases; junction bases outside the gene matches: 4. The CDR3 sequence is 12 residues long. Germline V gives CDR1 SQVTM, CDR2 ANQGSEA. The CDR3 nucleotides read TGCAGCGTCCATACAGGGGGCTATGGCTACACCTTC. Its translation is CSVHTGGYGYTF.

J is TRBJ1-2 and V is TRBV2; 7 bases line up with TRBD1. The CDR3 runs to 14 residues. V lost 7 bases to trimming and J lost 4 bases; unmatched junction nucleotides: 9. Per germline, CDR1 SNHLY and CDR2 FYNNEI. DNA of the CDR3: TGTGCCAGCAAGACTACGGGACAGCCCTATGGCTACACCTTC. Residues: CASKTTGQPYGYTF. Together with reference TRBV2 and TRBJ1-2, the CDR3 gives the full variable domain: EPEVTQTPSHQVTQMGQEVILRCVPISNHLYFYWYRQILGQKVEFLVSFYNNEISEKSEIFDDQFSVERPDGSNFTLKIRSTKLEDSAMYFCASKTTGQPYGYTFGSGTRLTVV.

On this clonotype itself: Only one base separates this from a far larger clonotype, so it likely reflects a read error. The chain uses TRBV7-6 and TRBJ2-1; D is uncertain. Per the germline V gene, CDR1 is SGHVS and CDR2 is FNYEAQ. This CDR3 spans 12 amino acids. CDR3 amino acids: CAGSLALNEQFF. CDR3 bases: TGTGCCGGCAGCTTAGCTCTAAATGAGCAGTTCTTC. The full variable domain, rest sourced from reference TRBV7-6 and TRBJ2-1, is GAGVSQSPRYKVTKRGQDVALRCDPISGHVSLYWYRQALGQGPEFLTYFNYEAQQDKSGLPNDRFSAERPEGSISTLTIQRTEQRDSAMYRCAGSLALNEQFFGPGTRLTVL.

J is TRBJ2-7 and V is TRBV7-9; TRBD1 agrees at 10 bases. This CDR3 has 15 amino acids. V was clipped by 4 bases and J by 2 bases; unmatched bases: 5. Germline V lookup: CDR1 SEHNR, CDR2 FQNEAQ (reference sequence). CDR3 amino acids: CASSYRDRGTYEQYF. The CDR3 nucleotides are TGTGCCAGCAGCTATCGGGACAGGGGAACCTACGAGCAGTACTTC.

In its sample, this clonotype was seen a few times. As DNA, the CDR3 is TGTGCCAGCAGCTCTCCCCGGAGAGGTTCTGAGCAGTTCTTC. Encoded protein: CASSSPRRGSEQFF. J is TRBJ2-1 and V is TRBV11-2; no clear D. Per the germline V gene, CDR1 is SGHAT and CDR2 is FQNNGV. This CDR3 has 14 residues. The ends were cut back, 4 bases at V and 9 bases at J, with 16 bases in the middle.

This clonotype appeared a few times. The chain combines TRBV6-2 or TRBV6-3 with TRBJ2-3; no definite D call. The CDR3 spans 15 residues. CDR1 MNHEY and CDR2 SVGEGT come from the germline V gene. Trimming removed 6 bases at V and 0 bases at J, with 13 bases between. The CDR3 region is CASRPRLGSTDTQYF. DNA of the CDR3: TGTGCCAGCAGACCTCGCCTCGGGAGCACAGATACGCAGTATTTT.

The CDR3: CATRDRAYDTEAFF. The CDR3 coding sequence is TGTGCCACGCGGGACAGGGCATACGACACTGAAGCTTTCTTT. This chain links TRBV24-1 with TRBJ1-1; 9 bases line up with TRBD1. From germline, CDR1 is KGHDR and CDR2 SFDVKD. J lost 3 bases, V lost 10 bases, and 8 bases had no gene match. The CDR3 has 14 residues.

This rearrangement joins TRBV12-3 or TRBV12-4 to TRBJ2-7; a weak D match, TRBD1 (5 bases). The CDR3 consists of 14 residues. Trimming shortened V by 2 bases and J by 5 bases, and 13 bases separated the two germline ends. In DNA form, the CDR3 reads TGTGCCAGCAGTTTATTGGGGCCTAGGAACGAGCAGTACTTC. It translates to CASSLLGPRNEQYF.

This clonotype was counted between two and nine times. V and J are TRBV19 and TRBJ1-5, with a tentative D call TRBD1 (6 bases). V was trimmed by 2 bases and J by 0 bases, leaving 14 bases between them. Germline lookup yields CDR1 LNHDA and CDR2 SQIVND (reference sequence). This CDR3 spans 17 amino acids. CDR3 coding DNA: TGTGCCAGTAGTATATTACAGGGAGACGTTAGCAATCAGCCCCAGCATTTT. Amino acids: CASSILQGDVSNQPQHF.

This clonotype was seen more than once but under ten times. The chain combines TRBV7-9 with TRBJ1-2, with 8 bases lining up with TRBD1. The CDR3 extends over 15 amino acids. J lost 3 bases, V lost 1 base, and 4 bases had no gene match. Per the germline V gene, CDR1 is SEHNR and CDR2 is FQNEAQ (reference sequence). The CDR3 sequence: CASSLVVTGDYGYTF. The CDR3 nucleotides read TGTGCCAGCAGCTTAGTAGTGACAGGGGACTATGGCTACACCTTC.

This clonotype occurred once. This chain links TRBV20-1 with TRBJ2-1; either TRBD1 or TRBD2 may supply D (6 bases each). The CDR3 has 16 amino acids. Looked up from germline, CDR1 is DFQATT and CDR2 is SNEGSKA (reference sequence). Trimming stripped 5 bases from V and 1 base from J, with 18 bases between. Here the CDR3 DNA reads TGCAGTGCTTACAGCCGGGGGCAGGGTTCCTACAATGAGCAGTTCTTC. Translated: CSAYSRGQGSYNEQFF.

The J gene is TRBJ1-2, the V gene TRBV20-1; 7 nucleotides match TRBD1. V was clipped by 3 bases and J by 4 bases; unmatched bases: 14. CDR1 is DFQATT and CDR2 is SNEGSKA in the germline V gene (reference sequence). This CDR3 spans 16 amino acids. CDR3 loop: CSASVWLGGQGYGYTF. The CDR3 region has the DNA TGCAGTGCTAGTGTCTGGTTAGGGGGCCAGGGCTATGGCTACACCTTC.

The sample holds many counts of this clonotype. This chain links TRBV7-2 with TRBJ2-5; 14 bases line up with TRBD2. Germline trimming cut 2 bases from V and 9 bases from J; bases unmatched to any gene: 11. Germline-derived CDR1 and CDR2 are SGHTA and FQGNSA. This CDR3 comprises 17 residues. The CDR3 loop is CASSLTLSTSGGAAQYF. The CDR3 region has the DNA TGTGCCAGCAGCTTAACCCTGTCGACTAGCGGGGGGGCGGCCCAGTACTTC.

This clonotype was seen repeatedly, ten times or more. Here the CDR3 reads CASSFCNRDSQPPTNEKLFF. CDR3 coding DNA: TGTGCCAGCAGTTTCTGTAACCGGGACAGCCAACCTCCAACTAATGAAAAACTGTTTTTT. The J gene is TRBJ1-4, the V gene TRBV12-3 or TRBV12-4; the match to TRBD1 covers 7 bases. This CDR3 has 20 residues. V lost 3 bases to trimming and J lost 0 bases; unmatched junction nucleotides: 16.

As to this clonotype: This may be a read error, as it is one base from a much larger clone. The chain employs TRBV7-2 and TRBJ1-5; 9 positions match TRBD1. This CDR3 has 15 amino acids. Germline CDR1 SGHTA, CDR2 FQGNSA. Here the CDR3 DNA reads TGTGCCAGCAGCTGGCGGGACAGGGTCGATCAGCCCCAGCGTTTT. It encodes CASSWRDRVDQPQRF.

This clonotype was seen more than once but under ten times. J is TRBJ2-2 and V is TRBV20-1, with 9 bases lining up with TRBD2. The germline gives CDR1 DFQATT, CDR2 SNEGSKA (reference sequence). The CDR3 totals 17 residues. The V segment lost 0 bases and the J segment 6 bases; nucleotides outside the gene matches: 11. CDR3 nucleotide sequence: TGCAGTGCTAGAGATCCCGAGCGGGGGGCTTTGGCCGGGGAGCTGTTTTTT. It translates to CSARDPERGALAGELFF.

The chain recombines TRBV24-1 with TRBJ1-1; D is uncertain. CDR3 size: 13 residues. The germline V gene has CDR1 KGHDR and CDR2 SFDVKD. V gave up 10 bases and J gave up 1 base, with 12 bases separating them. CDR3 DNA: TGTGCCACTAGAGGTTCCGCGAACACTGAAGCTTTCTTT. Residues: CATRGSANTEAFF.

The chain carries TRBV20-1 and TRBJ1-1, with 10 bases lining up with TRBD1. V was pared by 6 bases and J by 3 bases, with 7 bases of the junction left unmatched. CDR3 length: 14 residues. Germline values: CDR1 DFQATT, CDR2 SNEGSKA (reference sequence). The CDR3 sequence: CSAWTGGLDTEAFF. CDR3 nucleotides: TGCAGTGCATGGACAGGGGGTTTGGACACTGAAGCTTTCTTT.

The V call is TRBV11-1, the J call TRBJ2-5; 9 bases line up with TRBD2. The CDR3 totals 15 residues. With 5 bases clipped from V and 1 base from J, the junction kept 5 bases outside the gene matches. The germline V gene encodes CDR1 SGHAT and CDR2 FQDESV (reference sequence). CDR3 amino acids: CASSNSGGPQETQYF. The CDR3 DNA follows: TGTGCCAGCAGCAATAGCGGGGGTCCCCAAGAGACCCAGTACTTC.

The V gene is TRBV6-5, the J gene TRBJ1-2, with D uncertain. Trimming stripped 6 bases from V and 0 bases from J, with 20 bases between. In germline, CDR1 is MNHEY, CDR2 SVGAGI. This CDR3 comprises 17 residues. CDR3 residues: CASSEIPLTLSNYGYTF. CDR3 DNA: TGTGCCAGCAGCGAAATCCCTCTGACACTCTCTAACTATGGCTACACCTTC.

This sequence joins TRBV6-5 and TRBJ1-6, with 9 bases matching TRBD1. The V gene end was trimmed by 5 bases and the J gene end by 10 bases; junction bases not matched to a gene: 9. Per germline, CDR1 MNHEY and CDR2 SVGAGI. The CDR3 runs 15 residues. This CDR3 reads CASSIGQGFRSPLHF. In DNA form, the CDR3 reads TGTGCCAGCAGTATCGGACAGGGGTTTCGATCACCCCTCCACTTT.

This clonotype was seen at least ten times. J is TRBJ2-6 and V is TRBV7-8, with D possibly TRBD2 on 6 matching bases. The CDR3 is made up of 19 amino acids. Germline CDR1 is SGHVS and CDR2 is FQNEAQ. The V end lost 5 bases, the J end lost 0 bases, and 20 bases lay between the germline ends. CDR3 bases: TGTGCCAGCAGCACCTCCGGAGTAGCGGCCAGCTCTGGGGCCAACGTCCTGACTTTC. Amino acids: CASSTSGVAASSGANVLTF.

This clonotype was seen a handful of times. The rearrangement joins TRBV6-1 to TRBJ2-7; 9 bases match TRBD1. Germline CDR1 and CDR2: MNHNS and SASEGT. This CDR3 contains 15 residues. With V trimmed by 5 bases and J by 6 bases, 11 bases remained unmatched. CDR3 protein: CASSYGAGTGFEQYV. The DNA of the CDR3 is TGTGCCAGCAGTTACGGGGCCGGGACAGGGTTCGAGCAGTACGTC.

Ten or more counts support this clonotype. CDR3 DNA sequence: TGTGCCAGCAGCCAATTGGGACAGGGTTTATTGACTGGAAACACCATATATTTT. It translates to CASSQLGQGLLTGNTIYF. This rearrangement joins TRBV7-2 to TRBJ1-3, with 9 positions matching TRBD1. CDR1 and CDR2 from the germline V gene are SGHTA and FQGNSA. The CDR3 covers 18 residues. V dropped 5 bases and J dropped 2; count of bases not matched to a gene: 13.

This rearrangement joins TRBV6-5 to TRBJ1-1, with 8 bases that match TRBD1. The length of the CDR3 is 14 residues. V lost 2 bases, J lost 4 bases, and 3 bases stayed unmatched. Germline CDR1 reads MNHEY; CDR2 reads SVGAGI. For the CDR3, the DNA is TGTGCCAGCAGTTACGCAGGGGGCGTCACTGAAGCTTTCTTT. This encodes CASSYAGGVTEAFF.

This clonotype was detected many times. The chain is built from TRBV7-2 and TRBJ2-3; no reliable D call. The germline V gene has CDR1 SGHTA and CDR2 FQGNSA. The CDR3 sequence is 14 residues long. V lost 5 bases and J lost 2, with 11 bases in between. The CDR3 region is CASSANGLTDTQYF. In DNA form, the CDR3 reads TGTGCCAGCAGCGCTAACGGGCTCACAGATACGCAGTATTTT.

This clonotype appeared a single time. The genes are TRBV27 and TRBJ1-4; TRBD1 is a possible D gene (6 bases). Trimming removed 5 bases at V and 12 bases at J, with 13 bases between. The CDR3 spans 12 residues. Germline CDR1 MNHEY, CDR2 SMNVEV (reference sequence). The CDR3 DNA sequence: TGTGCCAGCAGTCATCAGGGGAAAGAACTGTTTTTT. This gives the protein CASSHQGKELFF.